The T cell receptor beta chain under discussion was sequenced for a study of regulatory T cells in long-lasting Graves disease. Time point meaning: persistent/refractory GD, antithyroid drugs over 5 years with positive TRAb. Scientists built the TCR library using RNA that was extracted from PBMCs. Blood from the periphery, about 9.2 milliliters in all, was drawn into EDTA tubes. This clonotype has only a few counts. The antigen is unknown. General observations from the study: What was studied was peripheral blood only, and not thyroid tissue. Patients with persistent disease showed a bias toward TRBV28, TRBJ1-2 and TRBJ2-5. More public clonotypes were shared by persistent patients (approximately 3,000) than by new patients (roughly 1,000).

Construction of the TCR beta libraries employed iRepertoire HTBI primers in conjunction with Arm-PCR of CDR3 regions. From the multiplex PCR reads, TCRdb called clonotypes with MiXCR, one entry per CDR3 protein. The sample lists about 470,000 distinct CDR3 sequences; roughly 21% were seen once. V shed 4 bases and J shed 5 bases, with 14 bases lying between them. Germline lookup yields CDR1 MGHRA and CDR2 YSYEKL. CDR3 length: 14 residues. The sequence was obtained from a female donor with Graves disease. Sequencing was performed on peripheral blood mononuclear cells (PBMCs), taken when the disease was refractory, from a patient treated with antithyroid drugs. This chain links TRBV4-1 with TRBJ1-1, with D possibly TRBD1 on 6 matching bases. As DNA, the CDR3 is TGCGCCAGCAGCCCCAGAAAGGGGGAGACTGAAGCTTTCTTT. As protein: CASSPRKGETEAFF.